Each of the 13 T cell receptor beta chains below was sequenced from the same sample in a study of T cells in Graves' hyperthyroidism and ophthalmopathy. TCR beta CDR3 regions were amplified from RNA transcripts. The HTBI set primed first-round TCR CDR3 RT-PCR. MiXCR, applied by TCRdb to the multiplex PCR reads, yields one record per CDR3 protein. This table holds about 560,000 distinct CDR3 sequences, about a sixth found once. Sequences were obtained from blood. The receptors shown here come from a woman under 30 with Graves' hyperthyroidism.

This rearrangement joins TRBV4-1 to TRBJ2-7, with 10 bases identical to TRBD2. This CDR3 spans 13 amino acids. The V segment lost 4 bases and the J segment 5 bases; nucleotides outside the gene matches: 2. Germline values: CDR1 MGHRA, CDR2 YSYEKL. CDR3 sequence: CASSPSGSDEQYF. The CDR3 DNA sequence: TGCGCCAGCAGCCCTAGCGGGAGTGACGAGCAGTACTTC.

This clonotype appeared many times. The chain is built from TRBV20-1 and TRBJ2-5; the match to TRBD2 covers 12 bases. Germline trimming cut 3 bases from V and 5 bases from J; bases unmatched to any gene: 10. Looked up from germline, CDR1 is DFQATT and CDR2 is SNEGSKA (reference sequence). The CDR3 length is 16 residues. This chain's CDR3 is CSASGPLAGGMETQYF. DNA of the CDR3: TGCAGTGCTAGTGGACCCCTAGCGGGGGGGATGGAGACCCAGTACTTC.

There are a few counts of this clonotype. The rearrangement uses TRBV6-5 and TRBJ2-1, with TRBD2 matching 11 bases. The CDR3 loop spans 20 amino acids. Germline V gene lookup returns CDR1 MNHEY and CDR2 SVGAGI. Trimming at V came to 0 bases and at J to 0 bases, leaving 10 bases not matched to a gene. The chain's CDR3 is CASSYSGLAGGSSSYNEQFF. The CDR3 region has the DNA TGTGCCAGCAGTTACTCAGGCCTAGCGGGGGGTTCAAGCTCCTACAATGAGCAGTTCTTC.

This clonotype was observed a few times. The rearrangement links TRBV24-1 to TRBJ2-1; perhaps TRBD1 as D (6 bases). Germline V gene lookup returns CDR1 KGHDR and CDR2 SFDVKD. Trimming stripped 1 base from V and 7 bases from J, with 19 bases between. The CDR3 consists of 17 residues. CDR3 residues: CATSDFQGPGVPNEQFF. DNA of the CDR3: TGTGCCACCAGTGATTTCCAGGGGCCCGGCGTTCCGAATGAGCAGTTCTTC.

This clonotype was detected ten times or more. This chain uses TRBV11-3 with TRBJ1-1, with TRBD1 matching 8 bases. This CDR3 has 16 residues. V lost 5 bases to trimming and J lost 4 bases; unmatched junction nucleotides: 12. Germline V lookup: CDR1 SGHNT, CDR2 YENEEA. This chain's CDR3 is CASSPGQGGGRTEAFF. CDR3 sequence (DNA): TGTGCCAGCAGCCCAGGACAGGGCGGGGGGCGCACTGAAGCTTTCTTT.

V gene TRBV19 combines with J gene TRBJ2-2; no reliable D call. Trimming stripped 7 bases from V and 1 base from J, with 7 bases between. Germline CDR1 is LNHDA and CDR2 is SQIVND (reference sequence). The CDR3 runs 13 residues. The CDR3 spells CASTLWNTGELFF. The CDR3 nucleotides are TGTGCCAGTACGCTTTGGAACACCGGGGAGCTGTTTTTT.

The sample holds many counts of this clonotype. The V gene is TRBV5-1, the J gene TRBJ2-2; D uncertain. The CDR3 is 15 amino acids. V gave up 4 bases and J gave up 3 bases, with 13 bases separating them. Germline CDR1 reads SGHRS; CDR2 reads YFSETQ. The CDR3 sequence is CASSTQPTDTGELFF. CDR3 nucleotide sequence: TGCGCCAGCAGCACACAGCCGACGGACACCGGGGAGCTGTTTTTT. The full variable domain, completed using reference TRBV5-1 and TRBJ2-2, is KAGVTQTPRYLIKTRGQQVTLSCSPISGHRSVSWYQQTPGQGLQFLFEYFSETQRNKGNFPGRFSGRQFSNSRSEMNVSTLELGDSALYLCASSTQPTDTGELFFGEGSRLTVL.

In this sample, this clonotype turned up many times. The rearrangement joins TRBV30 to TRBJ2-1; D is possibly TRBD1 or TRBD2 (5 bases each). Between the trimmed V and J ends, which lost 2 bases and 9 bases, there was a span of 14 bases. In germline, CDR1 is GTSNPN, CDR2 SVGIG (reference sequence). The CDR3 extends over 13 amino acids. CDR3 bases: TGTGCCTGGAGTATATCCAGGGCGGGTGAGCAGTTCTTC. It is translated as CAWSISRAGEQFF.

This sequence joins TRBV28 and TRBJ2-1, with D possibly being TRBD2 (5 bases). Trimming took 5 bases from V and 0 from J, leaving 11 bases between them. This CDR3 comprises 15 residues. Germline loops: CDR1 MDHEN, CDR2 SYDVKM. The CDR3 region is CASSPERSSYNEQFF. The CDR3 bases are TGTGCCAGCAGTCCCGAGCGGAGCTCCTACAATGAGCAGTTCTTC.

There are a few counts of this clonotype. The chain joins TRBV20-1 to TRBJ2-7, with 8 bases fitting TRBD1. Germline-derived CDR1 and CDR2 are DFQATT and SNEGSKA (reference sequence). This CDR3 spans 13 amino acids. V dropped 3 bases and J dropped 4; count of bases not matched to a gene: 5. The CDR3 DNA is TGCAGTGCTAGTGGGACAGGCCTTTACGAGCAGTACTTC. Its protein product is CSASGTGLYEQYF.

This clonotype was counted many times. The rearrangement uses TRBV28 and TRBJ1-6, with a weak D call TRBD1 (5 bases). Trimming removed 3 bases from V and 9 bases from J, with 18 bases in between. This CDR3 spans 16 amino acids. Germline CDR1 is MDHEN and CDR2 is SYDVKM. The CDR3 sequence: CASSFLGGQWGSPLHF. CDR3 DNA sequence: TGTGCCAGCAGTTTCCTCGGAGGACAATGGGGTTCACCCCTCCACTTT.

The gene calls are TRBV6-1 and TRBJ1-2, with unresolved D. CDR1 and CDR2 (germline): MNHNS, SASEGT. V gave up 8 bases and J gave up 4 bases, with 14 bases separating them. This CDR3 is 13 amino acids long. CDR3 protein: CASFLGAIYGYTF. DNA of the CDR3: TGTGCCAGCTTCTTGGGAGCCATCTATGGCTACACCTTC.

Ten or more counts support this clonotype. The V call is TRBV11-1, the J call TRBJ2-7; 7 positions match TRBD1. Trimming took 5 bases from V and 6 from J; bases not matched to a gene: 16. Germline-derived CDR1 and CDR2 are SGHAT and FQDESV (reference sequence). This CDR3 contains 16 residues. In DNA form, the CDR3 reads TGTGCCAGCAGCCCAAGGACAGGAACAAGGGGATCCGAGCAGTACTTC. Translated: CASSPRTGTRGSEQYF.